This TCR beta chain was recovered during a study of shared clonotypes between healthy human individuals. Trimming cost V 6 bases and J 4 bases, with 15 bases left between them. The length of the CDR3 is 14 residues. The germline V gene encodes CDR1 SNHLY and CDR2 FYNNEI. Notes on this clone: The target antigen is unknown.

Study results and caveats: Sampling included only blood; tissue repertoires likely differ. Shared across a few donors were 4% to 5% of the naive CD4 clonotypes.

The sorted-subset replicate PCRs were given 200 ng DNA, which is some 29,000 T cell genomes. Sequencing was performed with immunoSEQ multiplex PCR; in TCRdb, only in-frame clones are kept and a portion is missing. The sample records some 2,000,000 clones, almost 96% being singletons. Sequencing was done on a sample of naive CD4+ T cells sorted from blood. The subset is: CD45RA+ positively selected. This clonotype originated in a man in his late teens or twenties in good health. The chain is built from TRBV2 and TRBJ1-1; D is unclear. CDR3 DNA sequence: TGTGCCAGCAGAATCGGACCGGGAAGCACTGAAGCTTTCTTT. Protein sequence: CASRIGPGSTEAFF.